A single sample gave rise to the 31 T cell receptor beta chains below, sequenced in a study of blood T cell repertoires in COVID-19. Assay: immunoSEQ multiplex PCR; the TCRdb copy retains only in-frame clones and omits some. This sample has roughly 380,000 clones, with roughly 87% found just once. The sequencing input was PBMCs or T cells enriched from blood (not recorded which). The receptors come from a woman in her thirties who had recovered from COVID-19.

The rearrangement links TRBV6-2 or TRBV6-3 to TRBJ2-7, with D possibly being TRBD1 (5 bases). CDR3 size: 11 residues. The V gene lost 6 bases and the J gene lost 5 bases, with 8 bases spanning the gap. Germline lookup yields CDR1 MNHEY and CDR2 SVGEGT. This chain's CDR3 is CASSSRDEQYF. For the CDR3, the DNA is TGTGCCAGCAGCAGCAGGGACGAGCAGTACTTC.

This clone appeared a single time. The chain's CDR3 is CASSAITTLQETQYF. CDR3 bases: TGTGCCAGCAGCGCTATTACTACACTCCAAGAGACCCAGTACTTC. The chain carries TRBV28 and TRBJ2-5; no clear D gene. Trimming left V 6 bases short and J 1 base short, with 15 bases between. Germline CDR1 MDHEN, CDR2 SYDVKM. This CDR3 contains 15 residues.

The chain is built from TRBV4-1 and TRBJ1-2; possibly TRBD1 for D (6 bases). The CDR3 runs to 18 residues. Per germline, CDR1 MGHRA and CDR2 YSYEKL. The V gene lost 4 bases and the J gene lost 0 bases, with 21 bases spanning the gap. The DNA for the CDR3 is TGCGCCAGCAGCCGTAGGACAGAACCGGGAACACCTAACTATGGCTACACCTTC. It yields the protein CASSRRTEPGTPNYGYTF.

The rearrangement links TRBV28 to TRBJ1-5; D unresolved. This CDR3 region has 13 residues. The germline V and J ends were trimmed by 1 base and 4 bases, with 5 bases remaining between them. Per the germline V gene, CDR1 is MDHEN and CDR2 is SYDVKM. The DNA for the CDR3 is TGTGCCAGCAGTTTATCTGAGAATCAGCCCCAGCATTTT. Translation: CASSLSENQPQHF.

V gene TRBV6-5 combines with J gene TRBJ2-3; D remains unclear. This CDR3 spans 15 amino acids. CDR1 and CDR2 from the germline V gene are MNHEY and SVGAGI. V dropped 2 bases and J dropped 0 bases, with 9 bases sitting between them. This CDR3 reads CASSYLPTSTDTQYF. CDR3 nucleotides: TGTGCCAGCAGTTACCTACCTACGAGCACAGATACGCAGTATTTT.

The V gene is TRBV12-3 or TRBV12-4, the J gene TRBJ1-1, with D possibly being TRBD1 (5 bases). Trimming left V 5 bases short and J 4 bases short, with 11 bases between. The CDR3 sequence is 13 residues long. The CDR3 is CASSRGLSTEAFF. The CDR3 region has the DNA TGTGCCAGCAGTAGGGGTTTGAGCACTGAAGCTTTCTTT.

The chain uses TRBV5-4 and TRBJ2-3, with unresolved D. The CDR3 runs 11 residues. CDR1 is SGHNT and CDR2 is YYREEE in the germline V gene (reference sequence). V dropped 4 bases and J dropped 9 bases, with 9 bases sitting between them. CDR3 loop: CASSLLATQYF. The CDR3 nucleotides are TGTGCCAGCAGCCTCCTGGCAACGCAGTATTTT.

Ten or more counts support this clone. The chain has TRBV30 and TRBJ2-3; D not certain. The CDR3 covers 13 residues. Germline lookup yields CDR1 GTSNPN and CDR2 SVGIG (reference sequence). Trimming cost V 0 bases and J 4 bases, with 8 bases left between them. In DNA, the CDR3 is TGTGCCTGGAGTGTACGTCGGGCAGATACGCAGTATTTT. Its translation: CAWSVRRADTQYF. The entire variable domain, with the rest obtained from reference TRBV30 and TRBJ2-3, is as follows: SQTIHQWPATLVQPVGSPLSLECTVEGTSNPNLYWYRQAAGRGLQLLFYSVGIGQISSEVPQNLSASRPQDRQFILSSKKLLLSDSGFYLCAWSVRRADTQYFGPGTRLTVL.

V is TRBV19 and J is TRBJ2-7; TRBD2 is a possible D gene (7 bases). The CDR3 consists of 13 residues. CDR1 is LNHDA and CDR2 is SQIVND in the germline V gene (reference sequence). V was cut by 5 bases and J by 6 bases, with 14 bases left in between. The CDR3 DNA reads TGTGCCAGTAGTTCACCAGGGGAGGGCGAGCAGTACTTC. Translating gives CASSSPGEGEQYF.

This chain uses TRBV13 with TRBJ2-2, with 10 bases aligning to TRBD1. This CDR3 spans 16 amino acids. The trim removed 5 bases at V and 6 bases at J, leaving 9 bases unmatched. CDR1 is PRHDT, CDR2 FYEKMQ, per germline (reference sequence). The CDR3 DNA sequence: TGTGCCAGCAGCGTACGACAGGGGGCGCGGGCCGGGGAGCTGTTTTTT. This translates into CASSVRQGARAGELFF.

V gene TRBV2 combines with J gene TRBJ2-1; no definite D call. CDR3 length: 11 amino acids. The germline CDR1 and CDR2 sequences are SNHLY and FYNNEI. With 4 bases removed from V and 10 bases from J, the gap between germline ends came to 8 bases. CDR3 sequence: CASSVAEEQFF. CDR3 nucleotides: TGTGCCAGCAGTGTTGCCGAGGAGCAGTTCTTC.

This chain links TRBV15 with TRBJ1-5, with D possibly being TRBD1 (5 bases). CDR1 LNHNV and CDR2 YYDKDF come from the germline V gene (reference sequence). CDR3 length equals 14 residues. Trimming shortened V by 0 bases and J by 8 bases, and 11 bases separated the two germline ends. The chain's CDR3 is CATSRDFGGKPQHF. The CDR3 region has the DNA TGTGCCACCAGCAGAGATTTCGGGGGAAAGCCCCAGCATTTT.

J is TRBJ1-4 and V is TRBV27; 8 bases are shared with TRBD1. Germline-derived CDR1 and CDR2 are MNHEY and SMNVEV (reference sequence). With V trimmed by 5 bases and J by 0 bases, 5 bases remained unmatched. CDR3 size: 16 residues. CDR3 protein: CASSADRAPTNEKLFF. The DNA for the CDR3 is TGTGCCAGCAGTGCGGACAGGGCTCCAACTAATGAAAAACTGTTTTTT.

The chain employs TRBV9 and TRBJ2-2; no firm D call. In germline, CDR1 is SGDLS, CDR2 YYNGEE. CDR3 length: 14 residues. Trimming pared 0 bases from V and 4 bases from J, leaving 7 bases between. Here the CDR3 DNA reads TGTGCCAGCAGCGTAGACAAAATCACCGGGGAGCTGTTTTTT. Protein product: CASSVDKITGELFF. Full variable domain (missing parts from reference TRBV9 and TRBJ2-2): DSGVTQTPKHLITATGQRVTLRCSPRSGDLSVYWYQQSLDQGLQFLIQYYNGEERAKGNILERFSAQQFPDLHSELNLSSLELGDSALYFCASSVDKITGELFFGEGSRLTVL.

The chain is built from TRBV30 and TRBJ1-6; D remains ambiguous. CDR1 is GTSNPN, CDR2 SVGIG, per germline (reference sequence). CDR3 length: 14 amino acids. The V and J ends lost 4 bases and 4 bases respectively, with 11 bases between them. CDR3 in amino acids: CAWMSRGYNSPLHF. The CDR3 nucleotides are TGTGCCTGGATGTCACGGGGTTATAATTCACCCCTCCACTTT.

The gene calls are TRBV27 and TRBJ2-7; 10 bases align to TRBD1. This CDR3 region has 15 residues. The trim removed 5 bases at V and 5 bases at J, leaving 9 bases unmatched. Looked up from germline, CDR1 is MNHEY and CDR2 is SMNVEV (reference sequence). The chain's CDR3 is CASSPRPGQGNEQYF. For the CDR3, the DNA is TGTGCCAGCAGTCCACGCCCGGGACAGGGGAACGAGCAGTACTTC.

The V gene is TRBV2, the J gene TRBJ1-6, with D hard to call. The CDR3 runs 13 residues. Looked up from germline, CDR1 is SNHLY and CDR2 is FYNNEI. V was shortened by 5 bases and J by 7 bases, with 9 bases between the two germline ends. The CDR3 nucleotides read TGTGCCAGCAGTACAGCCTTAAATTCACCCCTCCACTTT. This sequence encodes CASSTALNSPLHF.

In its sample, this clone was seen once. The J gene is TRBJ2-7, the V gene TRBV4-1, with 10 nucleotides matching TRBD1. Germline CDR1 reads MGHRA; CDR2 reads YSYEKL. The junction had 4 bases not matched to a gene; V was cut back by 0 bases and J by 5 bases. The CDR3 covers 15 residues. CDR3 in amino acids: CASSQERDRGHEQYF. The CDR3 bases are TGCGCCAGCAGCCAAGAGCGGGACAGGGGCCACGAGCAGTACTTC.

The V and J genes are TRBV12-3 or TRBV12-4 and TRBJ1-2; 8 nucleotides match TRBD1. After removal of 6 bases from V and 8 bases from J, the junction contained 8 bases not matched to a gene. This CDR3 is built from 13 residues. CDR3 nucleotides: TGTGCCAGCAGCCCGACAGGGGAGGGCGGCTACACCTTC. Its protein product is CASSPTGEGGYTF.

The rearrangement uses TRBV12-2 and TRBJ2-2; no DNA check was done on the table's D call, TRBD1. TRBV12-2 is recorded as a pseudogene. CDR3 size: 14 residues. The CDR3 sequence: CASRFLGLTGELFF. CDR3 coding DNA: TGTGCAAGTCGCTTCCTGGGGCTCACCGGGGAGCTGTTTTTT.

In DNA, the CDR3 is TGTGCCAGCTCACCTATTCAGGGGCCAGGCAATCAGCCCCAGCATTTT. Translated, it gives CASSPIQGPGNQPQHF. The chain couples TRBV18 to TRBJ1-5, with D possibly matching TRBD1 (6 bases). Per the germline V gene, CDR1 is KGHSH and CDR2 is LQKENI. Trimming left V 3 bases short and J 2 bases short, with 14 bases between. This CDR3 spans 16 amino acids.

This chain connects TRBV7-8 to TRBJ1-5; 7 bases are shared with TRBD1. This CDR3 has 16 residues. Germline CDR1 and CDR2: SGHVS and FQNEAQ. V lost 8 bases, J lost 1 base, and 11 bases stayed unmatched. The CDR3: CASHPTTGISNQPQHF. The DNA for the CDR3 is TGTGCCAGCCACCCCACGACAGGGATCAGCAATCAGCCCCAGCATTTT. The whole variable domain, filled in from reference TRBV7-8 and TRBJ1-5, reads GAGVSQSPRYKVAKRGQDVALRCDPISGHVSLFWYQQALGQGPEFLTYFQNEAQLDKSGLPSDRFFAERPEGSVSTLKIQRTQQEDSAVYLCASHPTTGISNQPQHFGDGTRLSIL.

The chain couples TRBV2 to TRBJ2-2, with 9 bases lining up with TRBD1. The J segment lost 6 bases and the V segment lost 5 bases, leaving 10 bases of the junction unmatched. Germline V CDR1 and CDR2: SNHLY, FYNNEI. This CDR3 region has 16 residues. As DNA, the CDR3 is TGTGCCAGCAGTTCGGACTATACAGGGGGCGCCGGGGAGCTGTTTTTT. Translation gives CASSSDYTGGAGELFF.

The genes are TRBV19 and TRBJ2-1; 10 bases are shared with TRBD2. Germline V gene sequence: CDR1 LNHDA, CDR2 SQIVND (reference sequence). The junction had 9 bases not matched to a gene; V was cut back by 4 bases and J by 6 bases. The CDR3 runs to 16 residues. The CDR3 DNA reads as TGTGCCAGTAGTACAAGTAGCGGGAGGATGACCAATGAGCAGTTCTTC. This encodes CASSTSSGRMTNEQFF.

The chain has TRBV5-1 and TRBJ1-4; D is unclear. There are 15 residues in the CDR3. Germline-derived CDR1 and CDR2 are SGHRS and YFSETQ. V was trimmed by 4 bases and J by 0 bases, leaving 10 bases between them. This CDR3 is CASSPRPATNEKLFF. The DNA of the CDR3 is TGCGCCAGCAGCCCCCGTCCTGCAACTAATGAAAAACTGTTTTTT.

CDR3: CSTPGGYGYTF. The CDR3 bases are TGCAGTACCCCGGGTGGCTATGGCTACACCTTC. The gene calls are TRBV20-1 and TRBJ1-2; D not certain. This CDR3 contains 11 residues. Germline-derived CDR1 and CDR2 are DFQATT and SNEGSKA (reference sequence). The V gene lost 8 bases and the J gene lost 4 bases, with 11 bases spanning the gap.

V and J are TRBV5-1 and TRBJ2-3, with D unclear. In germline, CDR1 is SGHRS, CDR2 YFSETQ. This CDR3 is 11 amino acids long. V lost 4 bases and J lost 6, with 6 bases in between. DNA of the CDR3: TGCGCCAGCAGCCCTAAGGATACGCAGTATTTT. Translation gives CASSPKDTQYF.

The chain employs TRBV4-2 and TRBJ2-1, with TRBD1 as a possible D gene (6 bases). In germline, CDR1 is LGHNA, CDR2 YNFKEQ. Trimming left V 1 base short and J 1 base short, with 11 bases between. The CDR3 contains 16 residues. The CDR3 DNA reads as TGTGCCAGCAGCCAAGGAACAGGGTTTTCCTACAATGAGCAGTTCTTC. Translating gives CASSQGTGFSYNEQFF.

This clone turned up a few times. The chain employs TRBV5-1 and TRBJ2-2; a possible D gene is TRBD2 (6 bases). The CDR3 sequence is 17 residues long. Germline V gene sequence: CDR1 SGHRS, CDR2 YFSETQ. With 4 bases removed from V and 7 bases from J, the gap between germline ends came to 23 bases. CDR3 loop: CASSPRGPAGLGGELFF. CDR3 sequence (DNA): TGCGCCAGCAGCCCGCGGGGCCCTGCGGGACTGGGCGGGGAGCTGTTTTTT.

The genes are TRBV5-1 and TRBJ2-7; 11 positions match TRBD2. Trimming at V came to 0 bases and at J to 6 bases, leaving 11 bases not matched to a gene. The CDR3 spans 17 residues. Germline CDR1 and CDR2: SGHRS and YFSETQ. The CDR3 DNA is TGCGCCAGCAGCTTGGATCCCCTAGCGGGGGGAAGAACCGAGCAGTACTTC. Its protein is CASSLDPLAGGRTEQYF.

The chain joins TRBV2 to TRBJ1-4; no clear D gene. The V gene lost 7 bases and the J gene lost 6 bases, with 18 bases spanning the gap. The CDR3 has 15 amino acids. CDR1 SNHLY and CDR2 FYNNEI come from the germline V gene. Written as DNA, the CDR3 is TGTGCCAGCATGGCCGGGAAGCTAGGAGATGAAAAACTGTTTTTT. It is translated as CASMAGKLGDEKLFF.